A single sample gave rise to the 18 T cell receptor beta chains below, sequenced in a study of regulatory T cells in long-lasting Graves disease (dated by TCRdb to about 2021). The library was made by multiplex PCR. Reads for this sample came from an Illumina HiSeq 4000. To build TCR beta libraries, CDR3 regions were amplified by Arm-PCR using iRepertoire HTBI primers. TCRdb itself trimmed the public reads at Q25 with fastp, ran MiXCR and retained productive beta chains. Identical CDR3 protein sequences are pooled into one entry, listed with their most common genes and DNA. The sample profile shows 600,000 to 850,000 distinct CDR3 sequences; around 30% of them were found once. The top ten hold roughly 40% of the sample. The time point label on this specimen signifies: persistent/refractory GD, antithyroid drugs over 5 years with positive TRAb. RNA was extracted from PBMCs in TRIzol for both TCR sequencing and RNA sequencing.

Sequenced here: peripheral blood mononuclear cells (PBMCs), sampled when the disease was refractory, from a patient treated with antithyroid drugs. These receptors all stem from a female donor with Graves disease.

V and J are TRBV30 and TRBJ1-2; D call uncertain. V was trimmed by 0 bases and J by 4 bases, leaving 12 bases between them. The CDR3 sequence is 14 residues long. Germline V gene lookup returns CDR1 GTSNPN and CDR2 SVGIG (reference sequence). The CDR3 DNA reads as TGTGCCTGGAGTGTAATTCCCGCGACCTATGGCTACACCTTC. Translation gives CAWSVIPATYGYTF.

This clonotype has just a few counts. The chain couples TRBV20-1 to TRBJ1-1; 8 bases align to TRBD1. V shed 3 bases, J shed 3 bases, and the junction held 3 bases outside the gene matches. Germline V CDR1 and CDR2: DFQATT, SNEGSKA (reference sequence). This CDR3 is built from 13 residues. CDR3 bases: TGCAGTGCTAGGGACAGGGAGGACACTGAAGCTTTCTTT. Translation: CSARDREDTEAFF.

This clonotype showed up many times. This sequence joins TRBV12-3 or TRBV12-4 and TRBJ1-2, with 8 bases aligning to TRBD1. The length of the CDR3 is 13 residues. With 6 bases clipped from V and 7 bases from J, the junction kept 7 bases outside the gene matches. The CDR3 DNA sequence: TGTGCCAGCAGATTCCAGGGGGCCGGTGGCTACACCTTC. It translates to CASRFQGAGGYTF.

This clonotype was recorded a few times. V and J are TRBV6-1 and TRBJ1-1, with unresolved D. Trimming took off 3 bases at V and 4 bases at J, with 18 bases between the two ends. The CDR3 length is 16 residues. The germline gives CDR1 MNHNS, CDR2 SASEGT. The CDR3 coding sequence is TGTGCCAGCAGTGAGGGTATGACGGCTTTGGGCACTGAAGCTTTCTTT. Its protein product is CASSEGMTALGTEAFF.

This clonotype occurred a few times. V is TRBV3-1 and J is TRBJ2-2; the D is unclear. Trimming took 0 bases from V and 7 from J, leaving 3 bases between them. The CDR3 covers 12 residues. CDR1 and CDR2 (germline): LGHDT, YNNKEL (reference sequence). CDR3 DNA: TGTGCCAGCAGCCAAGATATCGGGGAGCTGTTTTTT. It yields the protein CASSQDIGELFF.

The CDR3 bases are TGTGCCAGTAGTATCCCCGGGATCGGACAAGAGACCCAGTACTTC. It translates to CASSIPGIGQETQYF. The chain is built from TRBV19 and TRBJ2-5; maybe TRBD2 (5 bases). The ends were cut back, 3 bases at V and 2 bases at J, with 13 bases in the middle. CDR1 and CDR2 (germline): LNHDA, SQIVND (reference sequence). CDR3 length: 15 amino acids.

This chain joins TRBV5-1 and TRBJ2-7; 9 bases map to TRBD2. The trim removed 0 bases at V and 0 bases at J, leaving 7 bases unmatched. This CDR3 region has 17 residues. The germline gives CDR1 SGHRS, CDR2 YFSETQ. The CDR3: CASSLAAGGSSSYEQYF. The DNA of the CDR3 is TGCGCCAGCAGCTTGGCTGCGGGAGGGAGCAGCTCCTACGAGCAGTACTTC.

This clonotype was seen only a few times. The chain is built from TRBV5-1 and TRBJ1-1, with TRBD1 matching over 10 bases. V gave up 4 bases and J gave up 1 base; unmatched junction bases: 10. Germline V lookup: CDR1 SGHRS, CDR2 YFSETQ. CDR3 length: 17 residues. CDR3 amino acids: CASSGSGTGAGNTEAFF. The CDR3 DNA reads TGCGCCAGCAGCGGATCCGGGACAGGGGCTGGGAACACTGAAGCTTTCTTT. The variable domain in full, completed from reference TRBV5-1 and TRBJ1-1, reads KAGVTQTPRYLIKTRGQQVTLSCSPISGHRSVSWYQQTPGQGLQFLFEYFSETQRNKGNFPGRFSGRQFSNSRSEMNVSTLELGDSALYLCASSGSGTGAGNTEAFFGQGTRLTVV.

The sample holds a few counts of this clonotype. The chain joins TRBV20-1 to TRBJ2-7, with TRBD2 as a possible D gene (5 bases). With 3 bases removed from V and 0 bases from J, the gap between germline ends came to 12 bases. The germline CDR1 and CDR2 sequences are DFQATT and SNEGSKA (reference sequence). The CDR3 spans 14 residues. DNA for the CDR3: TGCAGTGCTAGCAGTCTAGCTAACTCCTACGAGCAGTACTTC. Translating it yields CSASSLANSYEQYF.

A note on this clonotype: The CDR3 carries no conserved terminal phenylalanine or tryptophan, so it likely arises from a read error. The chain recombines TRBV28 with TRBJ1-6; D might be TRBD1 (6 bases). Germline V gene data show CDR1 as MDHEN and CDR2 as SYDVKM. V was shortened by 2 bases and J by 6 bases, with 17 bases between the two germline ends. The CDR3 totals 17 residues. As DNA, the CDR3 is TGTGCCAGCAGTTTAAATGCAGGGGAAGGTTTTAATTCACCCCTCCACTCT. This encodes CASSLNAGEGFNSPLHS.

The rearrangement links TRBV5-1 to TRBJ2-2; 8 bases are a match to TRBD2. Trimming at V came to 1 base and at J to 7 bases, leaving 15 bases not matched to a gene. The CDR3 is 18 residues long. The germline CDR1 and CDR2 sequences are SGHRS and YFSETQ. CDR3 sequence reads: CASSLLPSGRASVGELFF. DNA of the CDR3: TGCGCCAGCAGCTTGCTCCCCTCCGGGAGGGCCTCAGTCGGGGAGCTGTTTTTT.

Points on this clonotype: Relative to the germline gene, one junction end is altered; a read error may explain this. This chain joins TRBV7-9 and TRBJ2-7, with 8 bases fitting TRBD2. From germline, CDR1 is SEHNR and CDR2 FQNEAQ (reference sequence). CDR3 length equals 17 residues. CDR3: CVSSLGRHGRAEYEQYF. CDR3 nucleotide sequence: TGTGTCAGCAGCTTAGGGCGTCACGGGAGGGCCGAATACGAGCAGTACTTC.

Only a few counts were recorded for this clonotype. The chain couples TRBV2 to TRBJ1-5, with 9 nucleotides matching TRBD1. Germline CDR1 and CDR2: SNHLY and FYNNEI. The junction had 5 bases not matched to a gene; V was cut back by 4 bases and J by 4 bases. This CDR3 region has 15 residues. CDR3 protein: CASSGGTGKNQPQHF. The CDR3 nucleotides are TGTGCCAGCAGTGGAGGGACAGGGAAAAATCAGCCCCAGCATTTT.

This clonotype occurred many times. CDR3 sequence: CATSRRTTNYGYTF. The CDR3 nucleotides read TGTGCCACCAGCAGACGGACTACTAACTATGGCTACACCTTC. The chain combines TRBV15 with TRBJ1-2; no firm D call. V was pared by 2 bases and J by 0 bases, with 7 bases between. The germline CDR1 and CDR2 sequences are LNHNV and YYDKDF (reference sequence). CDR3 length equals 14 residues.

The V call is TRBV15, the J call TRBJ1-4; perhaps TRBD1 as D (6 bases). This CDR3 contains 16 residues. V gave up 11 bases and J gave up 5 bases, with 24 bases separating them. Germline V gene sequence: CDR1 LNHNV, CDR2 YYDKDF (reference sequence). The CDR3 sequence: CAANRDLAGENEKLFF. The CDR3 region has the DNA TGTGCCGCCAACAGAGATTTGGCAGGGGAGAATGAAAAACTGTTTTTT. The variable domain in full, with the rest retrieved from reference TRBV15 and TRBJ1-4, is DAMVIQNPRYQVTQFGKPVTLSCSQTLNHNVMYWYQQKSSQAPKLLFHYYDKDFNNEADTPDNFQSRRPNTSFCFLDIRSPGLGDTAMYLCAANRDLAGENEKLFFGSGTQLSVL.

A single count supports this clonotype. CDR3 DNA sequence: TGTGCCTGGAGTAAGACAGGGACGAACACTGAAGCTTTCTTT. This sequence encodes CAWSKTGTNTEAFF. The rearrangement uses TRBV30 and TRBJ1-1; 7 nucleotides agree with TRBD1. Germline CDR1 GTSNPN, CDR2 SVGIG (reference sequence). This CDR3 contains 14 residues. Trimming removed 2 bases from V and 1 base from J; junction bases left unmatched: 4.

V usage is TRBV6-1 and J usage is TRBJ1-2; no definite D call. V was shortened by 7 bases and J by 2 bases, with 11 bases between the two germline ends. CDR3 size: 13 residues. The germline gives CDR1 MNHNS, CDR2 SASEGT. The CDR3: CASNERINYGYTF. The CDR3 DNA reads TGTGCCAGCAACGAAAGGATAAACTATGGCTACACCTTC.

V gene TRBV20-1 combines with J gene TRBJ1-5; TRBD1 is a possible D gene (6 bases). CDR1 is DFQATT and CDR2 is SNEGSKA in the germline V gene (reference sequence). V lost 5 bases to trimming and J lost 0 bases, with 14 bases between them. CDR3 length: 15 residues. The CDR3 protein is CSAPRQADSNQPQHF. CDR3 nucleotides: TGCAGTGCTCCTCGACAGGCCGATAGCAATCAGCCCCAGCATTTT.